The subject of this entry is one T cell receptor beta chain. Its antigen remains unidentified. Germline CDR1 SGHTA, CDR2 FQGNSA. J gave up 3 bases and V 6 bases, and 9 bases lay outside the gene matches. The CDR3 sequence is 15 residues long. The sample is drawn from a study of beta chain features in type 1 diabetes. The whole isolated RNA underwent reverse transcription, so sequencing captured expressed TCRB transcripts. TCRdb's copy holds only in-frame clones and misses some; the assay was immunoSEQ multiplex PCR. The sample contains about 150,000 clones, 7.8% of which appear only once. Study-wide findings and caveats: Within each of all four CD4+ subsets, Type 1 diabetes patients had TCRB CDR3s that were moderately but significantly shorter.

The clonotype originates from a woman in her thirties or forties with type 1 diabetes. Sequencing was done on a sample of central memory CD4+ T cells from blood. The chain combines TRBV7-2 with TRBJ2-7, with TRBD2 identical over 9 bases. The CDR3 loop is CASSSGSGAGYEQYF. The CDR3 bases are TGTGCCAGCAGTAGCGGGAGTGGGGCCGGCTACGAGCAGTACTTC.